Given below is one TCR beta chain in context. Its antigen is unidentified. Some clones are missing from TCRdb's copy, which holds only in-frame ones; the method was immunoSEQ multiplex PCR. The table includes 120,000 or so clones, 80% to 95% detected once. This entry comes from a study of T cell responses to AZD1222 COVID-19 vaccine. Germline values: CDR1 SNHLY, CDR2 FYNNEI. The CDR3 loop spans 14 amino acids. With 6 bases clipped from V and 1 base from J, the junction kept 2 bases outside the gene matches. General study findings and limits: Reports say nearly half of spike-specific TCRs go after unmutated variant regions. Spike-wide vaccine-associated CD4 TCRs dominated at 160-218 and 743-854. Among those given AZD1222, only five or six were seropositive at baseline. Donor demographics were predominantly white British with a female majority; clonal diversity may be underestimated.

The V call is TRBV2, the J call TRBJ2-1, with TRBD1 identical over 8 bases. Sequencing used peripheral blood, obtained on day 0 of MenACWY control vaccination. This TCR came from an adult in good health. CDR3 DNA: TGTGCCAGCAGGGACAGGGTATCCTACAATGAGCAGTTCTTC. It encodes CASRDRVSYNEQFF.